A single sample gave rise to the 29 T cell receptor beta chains below, sequenced in a study of blood T cell repertoires in COVID-19. The repertoire was sequenced with immunoSEQ multiplex PCR; TCRdb's copy has only in-frame clones and lacks some. Of approximately 290,000 clones detected, 75% to 95% appear once; the ten largest clones hold roughly 1.1%. Specimen: PBMCs or T cells enriched from blood (not recorded which). The source is a woman under 40 who had recovered from COVID-19.

The count of this clone is one. The chain uses TRBV7-3 and TRBJ2-7, with a tentative D call TRBD2 (6 bases). With 4 bases removed from V and 1 base from J, the gap between germline ends came to 14 bases. The CDR3 extends over 15 amino acids. CDR1 and CDR2 from the germline V gene are SGHTA and FQGTGA. For the CDR3, the DNA is TGTGCCAGCAGCTCCCCCCGGGGACTTTCCTACGAGCAGTACTTC. It translates to CASSSPRGLSYEQYF.

This clone was counted only a few times. The sample has other DNA sequences that encode this CDR3 too. The chain joins TRBV7-2 to TRBJ2-1, with 8 bases fitting TRBD2. CDR1 is SGHTA, CDR2 FQGNSA, per germline. The CDR3 spans 17 residues. Losses at the gene ends were 1 base for V and 2 bases for J; bases not matched to a gene: 7. The CDR3 is CASSLGGAGGTYNEQFF. The CDR3 region has the DNA TGTGCCAGCAGCTTAGGAGGTGCGGGAGGTACCTACAATGAGCAGTTCTTC.

The chain has TRBV28 and TRBJ1-5, with D unresolved. CDR3 size: 15 residues. Trimming removed 7 bases from V and 4 bases from J, with 17 bases in between. Germline CDR1 is MDHEN and CDR2 is SYDVKM. This chain's CDR3 is CASIPSRGPNQPQHF. The CDR3 DNA sequence: TGTGCCAGCATCCCAAGCCGAGGGCCTAATCAGCCCCAGCATTTT.

The gene calls are TRBV4-1 and TRBJ1-6; D might be TRBD1 (5 bases). V shed 5 bases and J shed 0 bases, with 11 bases lying between them. CDR3 length: 16 residues. From germline, CDR1 is MGHRA and CDR2 YSYEKL. The CDR3 nucleotides read TGCGCCAGCAGCTACGACAGAGACTCCTATAATTCACCCCTCCACTTT. This translates into CASSYDRDSYNSPLHF.

The V gene is TRBV28, the J gene TRBJ2-7; 8 bases line up with TRBD2. V gave up 4 bases and J gave up 4 bases; unmatched junction bases: 9. Germline V gene sequence: CDR1 MDHEN, CDR2 SYDVKM. The CDR3 has 15 residues. The CDR3 region has the DNA TGTGCCAGCAGTTCCACGGGGGGGGAAAGGTACGAGCAGTACTTC. It yields the protein CASSSTGGERYEQYF.

The chain has TRBV5-1 and TRBJ2-6; TRBD2 matches at 11 bases. Germline-derived CDR1 and CDR2 are SGHRS and YFSETQ. Trimming took 0 bases from V and 2 from J; bases not matched to a gene: 7. This CDR3 has 19 amino acids. The CDR3 spells CASSLGEFSGRAGANVLTF. The CDR3 coding sequence is TGCGCCAGCAGCTTGGGAGAGTTTAGCGGGAGGGCTGGGGCCAACGTCCTGACTTTC.

The gene calls are TRBV28 and TRBJ1-5, with D unresolved. Deletions cut 5 bases from V and 2 bases from J, with 16 bases between. Germline lookup yields CDR1 MDHEN and CDR2 SYDVKM. CDR3 length equals 16 residues. The CDR3 DNA reads as TGTGCCAGCAGTCCGTCCCTAATACTAGGCAATCAGCCCCAGCATTTT. Protein product: CASSPSLILGNQPQHF.

This rearrangement joins TRBV6-2 or TRBV6-3 to TRBJ2-5; possible D gene TRBD2, 5 bases. Germline-derived CDR1 and CDR2 are MNHEY and SVGEGT. The V end was cut by 5 bases, the J end by 3 bases, with 22 bases between. The CDR3 is 17 amino acids. As DNA, the CDR3 is TGTGCCAGCAGTAAGCTACGACGAGAGGGCCCAAAAGAGACCCAGTACTTC. Translating gives CASSKLRREGPKETQYF.

The chain combines TRBV7-9 with TRBJ1-1; 7 nucleotides line up with TRBD1. The CDR3 runs to 14 residues. Germline CDR1 reads SEHNR; CDR2 reads FQNEAQ (reference sequence). The V segment lost 5 bases and the J segment 5 bases; nucleotides outside the gene matches: 8. Here the CDR3 DNA reads TGTGCCAGCAGCCTTCCCCTGGGACAGACTGAAGCTTTCTTT. It codes for CASSLPLGQTEAFF.

The chain employs TRBV7-9 and TRBJ1-3, with unresolved D. Trimming pared 7 bases from V and 0 bases from J, leaving 13 bases between. The CDR3 has 15 residues. CDR1 is SEHNR and CDR2 is FQNEAQ in the germline V gene (reference sequence). In DNA, the CDR3 is TGTGCCAGCACCGAACCGCCCGGCTCTGGAAACACCATATATTTT. It codes for CASTEPPGSGNTIYF.

This clone was seen only a few times. DNA for the CDR3: TGTGCCATCACCAGCGGCCACACCGGGGAGCTGTTTTTT. This translates into CAITSGHTGELFF. The J gene is TRBJ2-2, the V gene TRBV10-3, with a weak D call TRBD2 (5 bases). V was clipped by 7 bases and J by 3 bases, with 9 bases between them. The CDR3 is 13 amino acids. Germline values: CDR1 ENHRY, CDR2 SYGVKD.

V and J are TRBV28 and TRBJ2-7; D call uncertain. This CDR3 contains 11 residues. CDR1 is MDHEN, CDR2 SYDVKM, per germline. V was clipped by 10 bases and J by 4 bases, with 11 bases between them. CDR3 amino acids: CATSLDYEQYF. The CDR3 nucleotides read TGTGCCACCAGCCTAGATTACGAGCAGTACTTC.

The chain links TRBV4-3 to TRBJ1-3; D not resolved. Germline loops: CDR1 LGHNA, CDR2 YSLEER. Between the trimmed V and J ends, which lost 0 bases and 4 bases, there was a span of 7 bases. The CDR3 is 14 residues long. The CDR3 sequence is CASSQDSQGNTIYF. CDR3 nucleotides: TGCGCCAGCAGCCAAGATAGCCAAGGAAACACCATATATTTT.

V is TRBV19 and J is TRBJ1-2, with 8 positions matching TRBD1. V shed 2 bases, J shed 7 bases, and the junction held 6 bases outside the gene matches. Germline V gene data show CDR1 as LNHDA and CDR2 as SQIVND (reference sequence). The CDR3 consists of 14 residues. The CDR3 region is CASSIRGQGSGYTF. The CDR3 DNA sequence: TGTGCCAGTAGTATACGAGGACAGGGATCTGGCTACACCTTC.

The chain joins TRBV6-6 to TRBJ2-7, with D possibly matching TRBD1 (6 bases). The CDR3 has 12 amino acids. Between the trimmed V and J ends, which lost 10 bases and 3 bases, there was a span of 13 bases. The germline gives CDR1 MNHNY, CDR2 SVGAGI (reference sequence). For the CDR3, the DNA is TGTGCCACCCTAGGGGGTGGCTACGAGCAGTACTTC. Its translation: CATLGGGYEQYF.

V is TRBV30 and J is TRBJ1-6, with TRBD1 identical over 7 bases. This CDR3 is 14 amino acids long. Germline CDR1 reads GTSNPN; CDR2 reads SVGIG (reference sequence). Losses at the gene ends were 3 bases for V and 7 bases for J; bases not matched to a gene: 6. Here the CDR3 reads CAWRTGQENSPLHF. For the CDR3, the DNA is TGTGCCTGGAGAACTGGACAGGAGAATTCACCCCTCCACTTT.

The chain joins TRBV2 to TRBJ2-7; 15 bases agree with TRBD2. V dropped 4 bases and J dropped 4; count of bases not matched to a gene: 8. CDR1 is SNHLY and CDR2 is FYNNEI in the germline V gene. The CDR3 is 17 amino acids. The CDR3 DNA reads as TGTGCCAGCAGTGCAGCTTGGGGACTAGCGGGAGGTTACGAGCAGTACTTC. Translated, it gives CASSAAWGLAGGYEQYF.

This sequence joins TRBV19 and TRBJ2-1; 11 bases line up with TRBD1. This CDR3 contains 15 residues. Trimming at V came to 5 bases and at J to 9 bases, leaving 9 bases not matched to a gene. The V gene's germline CDR1 is LNHDA and CDR2 SQIVND (reference sequence). In nucleotides, the CDR3 is TGTGCCAGTAGTCCTCCACCGGACAGGGGGCTTGAGCAGTTCTTC. Protein product: CASSPPPDRGLEQFF.

The chain links TRBV7-8 to TRBJ2-7, with 8 positions matching TRBD1. CDR1 is SGHVS, CDR2 FQNEAQ, per germline. The V gene end was trimmed by 3 bases and the J gene end by 3 bases; junction bases not matched to a gene: 1. This CDR3 contains 13 residues. DNA for the CDR3: TGTGCCAGCAGCTTGGGACAGGACTACGAGCAGTACTTC. The encoded protein is CASSLGQDYEQYF.

The chain links TRBV28 to TRBJ2-7; TRBD2 matches at 7 bases. With V trimmed by 3 bases and J by 3 bases, 8 bases remained unmatched. CDR3 length equals 15 residues. CDR1 is MDHEN and CDR2 is SYDVKM in the germline V gene. The CDR3 nucleotides are TGTGCCAGCAGTTTTCAGCGGGGAAGGGGCTACGAGCAGTACTTC. It translates to CASSFQRGRGYEQYF. Full variable domain (outside the CDR3, taken from reference TRBV28 and TRBJ2-7): DVKVTQSSRYLVKRTGEKVFLECVQDMDHENMFWYRQDPGLGLRLIYFSYDVKMKEKGDIPEGYSVSREKKERFSLILESASTNQTSMYLCASSFQRGRGYEQYFGPGTRLTVT.

The rearrangement links TRBV28 to TRBJ2-1, with 12 bases that match TRBD2. Germline V CDR1 and CDR2: MDHEN, SYDVKM. Germline trimming cut 1 base from V and 7 bases from J; bases unmatched to any gene: 2. The CDR3 consists of 15 residues. The CDR3 DNA sequence: TGTGCCAGCAGTTTATTACTAGCGGGAGGTAATGAGCAGTTCTTC. This gives the protein CASSLLLAGGNEQFF.

In its sample, this clone was seen once. This chain links TRBV5-6 with TRBJ2-1, with a tentative D call TRBD2 (6 bases). Trimming left V 4 bases short and J 7 bases short, with 15 bases between. This CDR3 comprises 14 residues. The V gene's germline CDR1 is SGHDT and CDR2 YYEEEE. This CDR3 is CASSLLSGANEQFF. CDR3 DNA sequence: TGTGCCAGCAGCCTACTTTCGGGAGCAAATGAGCAGTTCTTC. The full variable domain, its missing parts supplied by reference TRBV5-6 and TRBJ2-1, is DAGVTQSPTHLIKTRGQQVTLRCSPKSGHDTVSWYQQALGQGPQFIFQYYEEEERQRGNFPDRFSGHQFPNYSSELNVNALLLGDSALYLCASSLLSGANEQFFGPGTRLTVL.

The DNA for the CDR3 is TGTGCCATCAGTGAGTCCTCCCGGACAGGGGGCACTGGAAACACCATATATTTT. Amino acids: CAISESSRTGGTGNTIYF. The chain employs TRBV10-3 and TRBJ1-3; 11 bases are shared with TRBD1. The CDR3 contains 18 residues. V shed 0 bases, J shed 2 bases, and the junction held 6 bases outside the gene matches. Germline V gene sequence: CDR1 ENHRY, CDR2 SYGVKD.

V gene TRBV6-2 or TRBV6-3 combines with J gene TRBJ1-1, with D possibly matching TRBD1 (5 bases). Trimming removed 4 bases from V and 3 bases from J, with 12 bases in between. CDR1 and CDR2 (germline): MNHEY, SVGEGT. The CDR3 loop spans 14 amino acids. CDR3 bases: TGTGCCAGCAGTTCGGCCCAAGGGGACACTGAAGCTTTCTTT. Amino acids: CASSSAQGDTEAFF.

The chain joins TRBV29-1 to TRBJ2-2; weak D call: TRBD2 (6 bases). CDR1 SQVTM and CDR2 ANQGSEA come from the germline V gene. The V end lost 5 bases, the J end lost 4 bases, and 11 bases lay between the germline ends. This CDR3 has 13 residues. This CDR3 is CSVLAGGTGELFF. The CDR3 nucleotides read TGCAGCGTTCTAGCCGGGGGCACCGGGGAGCTGTTTTTT.

This clone was counted between two and nine times. V is TRBV11-2 and J is TRBJ2-2, with TRBD2 as a possible D gene (6 bases). The V and J ends lost 5 bases and 3 bases respectively, with 25 bases between them. Germline V CDR1 and CDR2: SGHAT, FQNNGV. The CDR3 loop spans 19 amino acids. The CDR3 DNA reads TGTGCCAGCAGCCTCCGGCTTAGTGGAGGGAGGTCCGACACCGGGGAGCTGTTTTTT. This sequence encodes CASSLRLSGGRSDTGELFF.

This clone showed up just a few times. The chain couples TRBV18 to TRBJ1-6; possible D gene TRBD1, 5 bases. The V gene's germline CDR1 is KGHSH and CDR2 LQKENI. Trimming shortened V by 3 bases and J by 7 bases, and 19 bases separated the two germline ends. This CDR3 spans 17 amino acids. The CDR3 nucleotides read TGTGCCAGCTCACCGACCGGGACGCCGGGGGGAAATTCACCCCTCCACTTT. Amino acids: CASSPTGTPGGNSPLHF. Full variable domain (rest looked up from reference TRBV18 and TRBJ1-6): NAGVMQNPRHLVRRRGQEARLRCSPMKGHSHVYWYRQLPEEGLKFMVYLQKENIIDESGMPKERFSAEFPKEGPSILRIQQVVRGDSAAYFCASSPTGTPGGNSPLHFGNGTRLTVT.

This clone was found once. The V call is TRBV4-2, the J call TRBJ2-1; 9 nucleotides align to TRBD2. V lost 4 bases and J lost 0; bases outside the gene matches: 4. Looked up from germline, CDR1 is LGHNA and CDR2 is YNFKEQ. The CDR3 is 16 residues long. CDR3 DNA: TGTGCCAGCAGCCCCAATAGCGGGAGCTCCTACAATGAGCAGTTCTTC. Translating gives CASSPNSGSSYNEQFF.

The V and J genes are TRBV5-1 and TRBJ2-2; D remains ambiguous. Germline CDR1 and CDR2: SGHRS and YFSETQ. This CDR3 spans 14 amino acids. Trimming shortened V by 0 bases and J by 2 bases, and 5 bases separated the two germline ends. The CDR3 DNA reads as TGCGCCAGCAGCTTGGCCCTCAACACCGGGGAGCTGTTTTTT. Translating gives CASSLALNTGELFF.